This T cell receptor beta chain stems from a study of T-cell reconstitution after alpha-beta-depleted transplantation in children listed by TCRdb under 2016. Background on the whole study: Using TCR repertoire profiling, the study followed T-cell immune reconstitution in a quantitative way in children after TCRalphabeta/CD19-depleted allogeneic hematopoietic cell transplantation.

Concerning this clonotype itself: Its antigen specificity is not known. Qualities for individual bases were not recorded, and no much larger clone is one base off.

Library preparation was by PCR. Sequencing was carried out with an Illumina HiSeq 2500. Molecular barcoding was employed in the preparation of TCR libraries, with unique molecular identifiers being used to normalize TCRbeta repertoire quantification. TCRdb reprocessing: public reads trimmed at Q25 with fastp, clones called with MiXCR, in-frame beta chains kept. Rows with one shared CDR3 protein collapse into an entry with the most common genes and DNA. Present in this sample are around 360,000 distinct CDR3 sequences, approximately 10% of which were seen just once. 2.4% of the sample comes from the top ten. V is cut back by 0 bases and J by 4 bases, with 9 bases in the junction unmatched. Taken from the germline V gene, the CDR1 and CDR2 loops are MGHRA and YSYEKL. From its cysteine to its phenylalanine, the CDR3 spans 17 amino acids. The sequence is cut down to CDR3 DNA, 51 bases in frame from base 1.

The chain employs TRBV4-1 and TRBJ2-5; TRBD1 fits 9 bases in the junction. The sample here was PBMCs from the stem cell graft donor, taken from the stem cell graft. The sequence came from a human donor who donated a stem cell graft to a child with acute lymphoblastic leukemia. The DNA sequence is given as TGCGCCAGCAGCCAAGACCCCGGGACAGGGTTCGGAGAGACCCAGTACTTC. It codes for CASSQDPGTGFGETQYF.